This TCR beta chain was profiled in a study of T-cell memory formation after mild COVID-19. Study in general: TCR clusters mostly belonged to single donors.

The V segment lost 4 bases and the J segment 10 bases; nucleotides outside the gene matches: 8. This CDR3 is built from 15 residues. The germline V gene has CDR1 MGHRA and CDR2 YSYEKL. This clonotype came up a few times. The TCR alpha and TCR beta cDNA libraries, bearing sample barcodes and UMIs, were generated by 5'RACE using constant-segment primers. TCRdb passed the 5' RACE reads through MiXCR, listing each CDR3 protein once. The data show around 450,000 distinct CDR3 sequences, less than 25% seen once. Sequencing was performed on PBMCs or a T cell subset sorted from them (not recorded which). The receptor comes from an adult woman who had mild COVID-19 (a few samples of this study predate the infection). Cell type and time point are not known. The V gene is TRBV4-1, the J gene TRBJ2-1; 12 bases are a match to TRBD2. This CDR3 reads CASSRRASGGEEQFF. CDR3 DNA: TGCGCCAGCAGCCGGCGGGCTAGCGGGGGGGAAGAGCAGTTCTTC.